These 13 T cell receptor beta chains were all obtained from the same sample, sequenced in a study of cytomegalovirus exposure and HLA in healthy donors. Sequencing was performed with immunoSEQ multiplex PCR; in TCRdb, only in-frame clones are kept and a portion is missing. The table includes tens of thousands of clones, 85% detected once. Material: PBMCs. These receptor sequences come from a man younger than 35 in good health and CMV-seropositive.

The table lists this clone with a few counts. The chain links TRBV5-4 to TRBJ2-7; D unclear. V lost 2 bases and J lost 4, with 19 bases in between. The CDR3 contains 16 residues. Germline CDR1 SGHNT, CDR2 YYREEE (reference sequence). The CDR3 nucleotides are TGTGCCAGCAGCTTTTTGCCGAGAGGTTCGGAGTACGAGCAGTACGTC. It is translated as CASSFLPRGSEYEQYV.

The rearrangement links TRBV9 to TRBJ2-7; 7 bases map to TRBD1. CDR1 SGDLS and CDR2 YYNGEE come from the germline V gene. Trimming removed 3 bases from V and 1 base from J; junction bases left unmatched: 13. There are 17 residues in the CDR3. CDR3 region: CASSANRAWGQSYEQYV. The CDR3 DNA sequence: TGTGCCAGCAGCGCAAATCGGGCGTGGGGACAGTCCTACGAGCAGTACGTC.

The chain combines TRBV28 with TRBJ2-5; 12 nucleotides align to TRBD2. Looked up from germline, CDR1 is MDHEN and CDR2 is SYDVKM. J gave up 6 bases and V 6 bases, and 8 bases lay outside the gene matches. The CDR3 sequence is 15 residues long. CDR3 nucleotides: TGTGCCAGCAGGCTAGCGGGAGGGGTTGGAAAGACCCAGTACTTC. Its protein product is CASRLAGGVGKTQYF.

The chain has TRBV25-1 and TRBJ1-5; 7 bases line up with TRBD1. Losses at the gene ends were 6 bases for V and 4 bases for J; bases not matched to a gene: 9. Looked up from germline, CDR1 is MGHDK and CDR2 is SYGVNS. The CDR3 loop spans 15 amino acids. CDR3 region: CASRAATGTNQPQHF. As DNA, the CDR3 is TGTGCCAGCAGGGCTGCGACAGGGACTAATCAGCCCCAGCATTTT. Based on the CDR3 plus reference TRBV25-1 and TRBJ1-5, the full variable domain is EADIYQTPRYLVIGTGKKITLECSQTMGHDKMYWYQQDPGMELHLIHYSYGVNSTEKGDLSSESTVSRIRTEHFPLTLESARPSHTSQYLCASRAATGTNQPQHFGDGTRLSIL.

The chain uses TRBV6-5 and TRBJ2-7; possible D gene TRBD1, 5 bases. Per germline, CDR1 MNHEY and CDR2 SVGAGI. The V and J ends lost 2 bases and 3 bases respectively, with 8 bases between them. The CDR3 length is 13 residues. CDR3 sequence (DNA): TGTGCCAGCAGTTACGCGGACAACTACGAGCAGTACTTC. Translated, it gives CASSYADNYEQYF.

This chain links TRBV4-1 with TRBJ2-2; maybe TRBD2 (5 bases). V dropped 5 bases and J dropped 6 bases, with 13 bases sitting between them. Germline CDR1 is MGHRA and CDR2 is YSYEKL. This CDR3 is 14 amino acids long. The CDR3 loop is CASSSSSIAGELFF. CDR3 nucleotides: TGCGCCAGCAGCTCTTCTAGCATTGCCGGGGAGCTGTTTTTT.

This chain joins TRBV28 and TRBJ1-2; 8 nucleotides match TRBD1. Looked up from germline, CDR1 is MDHEN and CDR2 is SYDVKM. Unmatched junction bases numbered 7, after V lost 5 bases and J lost 2 bases. CDR3 size: 15 residues. The chain's CDR3 is CASSPLRQGNYGYTF. The CDR3, as DNA: TGTGCCAGCAGTCCTCTGCGACAGGGGAACTATGGCTACACCTTC.

CDR3 residues: CASSLRQGDNEQFF. The DNA of the CDR3 is TGCGCCAGCAGCTTGCGACAGGGGGACAATGAGCAGTTCTTC. The chain uses TRBV5-1 and TRBJ2-1; 9 nucleotides match TRBD1. The CDR3 is made up of 14 amino acids. The V segment lost 1 base and the J segment 5 bases; nucleotides outside the gene matches: 1. CDR1 is SGHRS, CDR2 YFSETQ, per germline.

The chain carries TRBV27 and TRBJ1-2, with D possibly TRBD1 on 6 matching bases. Per the germline V gene, CDR1 is MNHEY and CDR2 is SMNVEV (reference sequence). This CDR3 is built from 14 residues. V shed 2 bases and J shed 4 bases, with 11 bases lying between them. The CDR3 DNA reads TGTGCCAGCAGTTTACGGGGGGCGCTCTATGGCTACACCTTC. This gives the protein CASSLRGALYGYTF.

The rearrangement joins TRBV7-9 to TRBJ1-4; 7 bases agree with TRBD1. J lost 9 bases, V lost 0 bases, and 10 bases had no gene match. There are 16 residues in the CDR3. Germline values: CDR1 SEHNR, CDR2 FQNEAQ (reference sequence). The DNA of the CDR3 is TGTGCCAGCAGCTTAGCCCCCCAGGGGGTGACGAAAAAACTGTTTTTT. Encoded protein: CASSLAPQGVTKKLFF.

The chain recombines TRBV28 with TRBJ2-3; no definite D call. Trimming removed 7 bases from V and 4 bases from J, with 3 bases in between. The CDR3 length is 10 residues. Germline V lookup: CDR1 MDHEN, CDR2 SYDVKM. CDR3 sequence: CASTSDTQYF. The CDR3, as DNA: TGTGCCAGCACGTCAGATACGCAGTATTTT.

The V call is TRBV9, the J call TRBJ2-3; TRBD2 matches 12 bases. V lost 4 bases and J lost 5; bases outside the gene matches: 5. The CDR3 is made up of 15 amino acids. Germline V gives CDR1 SGDLS, CDR2 YYNGEE. CDR3: CASSPSGRDLDTQYF. The CDR3 DNA reads TGTGCCAGCAGCCCTAGCGGGAGGGATTTAGATACGCAGTATTTT. The whole variable domain, remainder taken from reference TRBV9 and TRBJ2-3, is DSGVTQTPKHLITATGQRVTLRCSPRSGDLSVYWYQQSLDQGLQFLIQYYNGEERAKGNILERFSAQQFPDLHSELNLSSLELGDSALYFCASSPSGRDLDTQYFGPGTRLTVL.

The chain links TRBV11-2 to TRBJ2-5, with 8 bases that match TRBD2. CDR1 and CDR2 (germline): SGHAT, FQNNGV. This CDR3 contains 16 residues. The V and J ends lost 1 base and 2 bases, in that order; junction bases with no gene match: 6. CDR3 protein: CASSLGVAGIQETQYF. The CDR3 coding sequence is TGTGCCAGCAGCTTAGGGGTAGCGGGGATTCAAGAGACCCAGTACTTC.